The next 2 T cell receptor beta chains were all read from a single sample in a study of blood T cells in healthy people across ages. Alongside a J-beta primer mix, a sample-barcoded 5' primer served in a second PCR lasting about 7 to 12 cycles. Each CDR3 protein gets one entry after TCRdb re-called the 5' RACE reads with MiXCR. The profile covers just over 800,000 distinct CDR3 sequences, with around 62% appearing a single time and 28% taken by the ten largest. The sequencing sample was made of blood. Source of these receptors: a man aged 25-45 years in good health.

Only a few counts were recorded for this clonotype. The chain is built from TRBV5-1 and TRBJ1-5; 7 bases line up with TRBD1. The CDR3 contains 15 residues. Germline V gene data show CDR1 as SGHRS and CDR2 as YFSETQ. The V segment lost 0 bases and the J segment 8 bases; nucleotides outside the gene matches: 8. Here the CDR3 reads CASSLGDRALEPQHF. Written as DNA, the CDR3 is TGCGCCAGCAGCTTGGGAGACAGGGCTTTGGAGCCCCAGCATTTT.

A word on this clonotype: The junction departs from germline at one end; a sequencing error may be responsible. V and J are TRBV28 and TRBJ2-3; D may be TRBD1 (5 bases). This CDR3 comprises 14 residues. Germline V CDR1 and CDR2: MDHEN, SYDVKM. The CDR3 DNA is TGTGCCGGCAGCCAGGGCAGCATCACAGATACGCAGTATTTT. Amino acid sequence: CAGSQGSITDTQYF.